The T cell receptor beta chain described here comes from a study of CD8+ T cells in alopecia areata. Regarding the study as a whole: Elevated clonality characterized lesional scalp relative to normal scalp, particularly in alopecia totalis/universalis.

RNA was extracted and reverse transcribed into cDNA as the sequencing template. Data came from immunoSEQ multiplex PCR; TCRdb stores just in-frame clones and leaves some out. The sample has roughly 92,000 clones, around three quarters seen once. Treatment specified: oral pan-JAK inhibitor, 5-10 mg twice daily. CDR1 and CDR2 from the germline V gene are SGHDN and FVKESK. The CDR3 sequence is 15 residues long. The germline V and J ends were trimmed by 2 bases and 8 bases, with 16 bases remaining between them. There are a few counts of this clone. The antigen is not known. This chain uses TRBV14 with TRBJ2-4, with D unresolved. The source material was CD8+ T cells sorted from blood, sampled at week 44, from a patient treated with tofacitinib. The sequence was obtained from a human donor with alopecia areata. As DNA, the CDR3 is TGTGCCAGCAGCCAAAGGTATCGCGGAGAGGACATTCAGTACTTC. As protein: CASSQRYRGEDIQYF.